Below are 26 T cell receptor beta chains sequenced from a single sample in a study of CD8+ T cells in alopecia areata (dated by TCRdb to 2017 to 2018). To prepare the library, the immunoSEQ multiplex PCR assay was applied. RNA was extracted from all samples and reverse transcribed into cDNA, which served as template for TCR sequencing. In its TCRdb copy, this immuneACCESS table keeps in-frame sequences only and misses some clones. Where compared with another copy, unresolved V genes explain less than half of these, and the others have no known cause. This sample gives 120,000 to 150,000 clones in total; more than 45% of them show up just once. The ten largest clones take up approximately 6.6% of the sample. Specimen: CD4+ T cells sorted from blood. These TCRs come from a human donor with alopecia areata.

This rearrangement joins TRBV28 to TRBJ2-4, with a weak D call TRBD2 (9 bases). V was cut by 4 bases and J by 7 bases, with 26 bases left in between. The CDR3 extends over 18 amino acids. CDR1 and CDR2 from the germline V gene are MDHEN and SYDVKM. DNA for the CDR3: TGTGCCAGCAGTTGGACAGGGAAAGCGGGAGGCCAATCCAACATTCAGTACTTC. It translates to CASSWTGKAGGQSNIQYF.

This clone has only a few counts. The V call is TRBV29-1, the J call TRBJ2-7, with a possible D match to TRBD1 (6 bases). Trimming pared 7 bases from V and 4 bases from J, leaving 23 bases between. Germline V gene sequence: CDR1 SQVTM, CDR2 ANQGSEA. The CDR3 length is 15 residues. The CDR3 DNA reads TGCAGCGCACGGCTTGCTTTCGGACAGAAGTACGAGCAGTACTTC. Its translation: CSARLAFGQKYEQYF.

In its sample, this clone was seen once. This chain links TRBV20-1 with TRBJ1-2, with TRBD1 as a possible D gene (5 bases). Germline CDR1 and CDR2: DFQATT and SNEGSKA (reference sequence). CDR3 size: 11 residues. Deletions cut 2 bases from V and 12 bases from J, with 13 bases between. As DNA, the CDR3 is TGCAGTGCTAGAAGCAGGGACGCCCACACCTTC. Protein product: CSARSRDAHTF.

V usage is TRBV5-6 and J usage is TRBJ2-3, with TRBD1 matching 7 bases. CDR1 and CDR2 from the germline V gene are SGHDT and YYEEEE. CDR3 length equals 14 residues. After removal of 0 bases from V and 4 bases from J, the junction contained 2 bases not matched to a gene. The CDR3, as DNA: TGTGCCAGCAGCTTGGTAGGGACAGCAGATACGCAGTATTTT. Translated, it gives CASSLVGTADTQYF.

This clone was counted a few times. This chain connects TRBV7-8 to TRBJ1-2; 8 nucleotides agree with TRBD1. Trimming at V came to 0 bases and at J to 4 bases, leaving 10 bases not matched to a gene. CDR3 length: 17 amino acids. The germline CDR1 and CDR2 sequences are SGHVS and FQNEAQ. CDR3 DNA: TGTGCCAGCAGCTTAGCGCGCAGGGGGCGAGTCTTCTATGGCTACACCTTC. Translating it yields CASSLARRGRVFYGYTF.

Here the CDR3 DNA reads TGTGCCAGCAATCGGAGGGGGAGCCCTTATGGCTACACCTTC. Translated, it gives CASNRRGSPYGYTF. The V gene is TRBV7-2, the J gene TRBJ1-2, with a weak D call TRBD1 (6 bases). The germline gives CDR1 SGHTA, CDR2 FQGNSA. The germline V and J ends were trimmed by 7 bases and 5 bases, with 17 bases remaining between them. The CDR3 sequence is 14 residues long.

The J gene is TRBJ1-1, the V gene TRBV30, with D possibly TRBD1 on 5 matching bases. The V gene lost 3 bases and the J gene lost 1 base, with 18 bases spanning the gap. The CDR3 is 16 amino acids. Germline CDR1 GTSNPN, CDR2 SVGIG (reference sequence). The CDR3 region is CAWSRGVRGRNTEAFF. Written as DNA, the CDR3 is TGTGCCTGGAGCCGGGGGGTCCGGGGACGGAACACTGAAGCTTTCTTT.

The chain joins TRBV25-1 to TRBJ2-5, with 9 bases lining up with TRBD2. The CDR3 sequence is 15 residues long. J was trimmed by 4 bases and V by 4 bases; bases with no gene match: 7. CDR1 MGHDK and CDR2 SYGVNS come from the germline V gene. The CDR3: CASSGVAGVLETQYF. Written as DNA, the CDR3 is TGTGCCAGCAGTGGGGTAGCGGGAGTGTTAGAGACCCAGTACTTC.

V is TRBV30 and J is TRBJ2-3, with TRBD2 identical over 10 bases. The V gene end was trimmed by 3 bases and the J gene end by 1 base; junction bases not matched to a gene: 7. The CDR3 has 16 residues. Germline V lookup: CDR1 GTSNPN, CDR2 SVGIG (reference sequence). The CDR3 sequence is CAWRGSGRAGTDTQYF. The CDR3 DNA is TGTGCCTGGAGAGGAAGCGGGAGGGCGGGCACAGATACGCAGTATTTT.

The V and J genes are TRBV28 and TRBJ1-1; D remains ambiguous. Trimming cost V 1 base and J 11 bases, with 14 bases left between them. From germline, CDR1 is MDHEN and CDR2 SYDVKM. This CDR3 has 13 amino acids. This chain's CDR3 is CASSLSGGFVAFF. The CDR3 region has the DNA TGTGCCAGCAGTTTATCCGGCGGTTTTGTGGCTTTCTTT.

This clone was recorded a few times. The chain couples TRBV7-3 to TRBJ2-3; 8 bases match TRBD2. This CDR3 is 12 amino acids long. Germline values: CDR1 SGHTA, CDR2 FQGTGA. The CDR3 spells CASGTSTDTQYF. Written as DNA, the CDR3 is TGTGCTAGCGGGACAAGCACAGATACGCAGTATTTT.

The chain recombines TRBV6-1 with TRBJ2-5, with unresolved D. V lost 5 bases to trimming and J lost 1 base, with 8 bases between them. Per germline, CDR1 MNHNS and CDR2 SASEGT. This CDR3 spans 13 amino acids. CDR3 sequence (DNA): TGTGCCAGCAGTAAGCTAATCCAAGAGACCCAGTACTTC. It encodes CASSKLIQETQYF.

CDR3 nucleotide sequence: TGTGCCACCTTATCAGGGGGCTGGACTGAAGCTTTCTTT. The encoded protein is CATLSGGWTEAFF. The rearrangement joins TRBV7-9 to TRBJ1-1; the match to TRBD1 covers 8 bases. In germline, CDR1 is SEHNR, CDR2 FQNEAQ (reference sequence). The CDR3 spans 13 residues. Trimming removed 10 bases from V and 5 bases from J; junction bases left unmatched: 9.

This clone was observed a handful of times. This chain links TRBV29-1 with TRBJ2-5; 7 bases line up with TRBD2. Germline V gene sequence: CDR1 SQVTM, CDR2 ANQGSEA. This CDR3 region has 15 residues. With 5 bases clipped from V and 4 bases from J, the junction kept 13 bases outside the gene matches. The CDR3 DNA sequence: TGCAGCGTTCGTGTTGGGACTACCACCCCAGAGACCCAGTACTTC. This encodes CSVRVGTTTPETQYF.

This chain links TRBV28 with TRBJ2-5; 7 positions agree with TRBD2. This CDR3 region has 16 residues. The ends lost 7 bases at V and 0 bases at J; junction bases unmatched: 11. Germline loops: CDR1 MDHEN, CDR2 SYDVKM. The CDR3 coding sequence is TGTGCCAGCACTGTCGGGAGCGGGACGTACCAAGAGACCCAGTACTTC. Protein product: CASTVGSGTYQETQYF. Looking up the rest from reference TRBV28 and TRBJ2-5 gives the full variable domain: DVKVTQSSRYLVKRTGEKVFLECVQDMDHENMFWYRQDPGLGLRLIYFSYDVKMKEKGDIPEGYSVSREKKERFSLILESASTNQTSMYLCASTVGSGTYQETQYFGPGTRLLVL.

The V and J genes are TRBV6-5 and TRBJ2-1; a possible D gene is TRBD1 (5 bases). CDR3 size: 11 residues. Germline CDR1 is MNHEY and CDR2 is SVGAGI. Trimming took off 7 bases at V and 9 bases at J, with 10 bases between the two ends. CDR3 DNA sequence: TGTGCCAGCACCCAGGGCCCTGAGCAGTTCTTC. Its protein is CASTQGPEQFF.

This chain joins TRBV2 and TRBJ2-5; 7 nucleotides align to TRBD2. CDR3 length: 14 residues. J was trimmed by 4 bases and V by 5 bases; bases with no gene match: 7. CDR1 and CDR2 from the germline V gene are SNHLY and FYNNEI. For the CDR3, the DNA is TGTGCCAGCAGTTTAGGGGCGGGAGTAGAGACCCAGTACTTC. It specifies CASSLGAGVETQYF.

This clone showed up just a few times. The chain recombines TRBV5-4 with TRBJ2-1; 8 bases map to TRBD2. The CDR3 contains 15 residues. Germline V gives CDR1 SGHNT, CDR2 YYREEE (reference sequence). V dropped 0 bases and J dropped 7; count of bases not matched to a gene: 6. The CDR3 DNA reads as TGTGCCAGCAGCTTGGGTACTAGCGGACTGAATGAGCAGTTCTTC. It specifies CASSLGTSGLNEQFF.

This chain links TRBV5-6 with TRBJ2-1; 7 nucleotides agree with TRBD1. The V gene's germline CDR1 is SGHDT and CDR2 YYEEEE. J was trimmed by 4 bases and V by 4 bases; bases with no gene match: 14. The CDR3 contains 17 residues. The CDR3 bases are TGTGCCAGCAGCGTACGGGACAGTCCGAGGCTATACAATGAGCAGTTCTTC. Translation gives CASSVRDSPRLYNEQFF.

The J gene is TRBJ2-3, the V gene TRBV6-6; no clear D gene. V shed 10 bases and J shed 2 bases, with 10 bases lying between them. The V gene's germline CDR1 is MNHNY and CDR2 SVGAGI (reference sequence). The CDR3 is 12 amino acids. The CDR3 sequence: CATAPSTDTQYF. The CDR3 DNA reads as TGTGCCACCGCGCCATCCACAGATACGCAGTATTTT.

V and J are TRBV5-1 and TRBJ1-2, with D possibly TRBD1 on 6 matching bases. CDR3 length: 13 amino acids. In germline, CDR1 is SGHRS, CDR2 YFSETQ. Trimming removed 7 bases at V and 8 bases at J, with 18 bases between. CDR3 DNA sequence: TGCGCCAGCGCCGACAGGCCCTCTGAAGGCTACACCTTC. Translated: CASADRPSEGYTF.

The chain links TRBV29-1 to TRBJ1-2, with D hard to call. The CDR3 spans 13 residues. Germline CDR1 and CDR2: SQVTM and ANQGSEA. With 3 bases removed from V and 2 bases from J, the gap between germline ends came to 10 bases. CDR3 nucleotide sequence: TGCAGCGTTGATTCGTTGGGAAACTATGGCTACACCTTC. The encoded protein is CSVDSLGNYGYTF. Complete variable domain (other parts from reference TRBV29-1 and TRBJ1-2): SAVISQKPSRDICQRGTSLTIQCQVDSQVTMMFWYRQQPGQSLTLIATANQGSEATYESGFVIDKFPISRPNLTFSTLTVSNMSPEDSSIYLCSVDSLGNYGYTFGSGTRLTVV.

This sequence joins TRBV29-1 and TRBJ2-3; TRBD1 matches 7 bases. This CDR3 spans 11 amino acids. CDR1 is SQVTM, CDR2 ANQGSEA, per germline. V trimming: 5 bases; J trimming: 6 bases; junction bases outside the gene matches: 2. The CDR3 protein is CSVPQGDTQYF. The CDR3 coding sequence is TGCAGCGTTCCACAGGGGGATACGCAGTATTTT.

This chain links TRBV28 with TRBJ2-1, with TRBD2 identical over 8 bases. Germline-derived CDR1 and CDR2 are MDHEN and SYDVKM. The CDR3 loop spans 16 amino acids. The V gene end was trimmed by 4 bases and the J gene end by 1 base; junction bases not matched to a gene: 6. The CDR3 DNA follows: TGTGCCAGCAGTTCATGGGCGGGAGGTTCCTACAATGAGCAGTTCTTC. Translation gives CASSSWAGGSYNEQFF.

As DNA, the CDR3 is TGCAGCGTGGCCCGAGGGACTAGCGGGAGTTGGGACAATGAGCAGTTCTTC. Translation: CSVARGTSGSWDNEQFF. V usage is TRBV29-1 and J usage is TRBJ2-1; 14 nucleotides align to TRBD2. Germline CDR1 SQVTM, CDR2 ANQGSEA. The CDR3 is made up of 17 amino acids. The junction had 12 bases not matched to a gene; V was cut back by 6 bases and J by 5 bases.

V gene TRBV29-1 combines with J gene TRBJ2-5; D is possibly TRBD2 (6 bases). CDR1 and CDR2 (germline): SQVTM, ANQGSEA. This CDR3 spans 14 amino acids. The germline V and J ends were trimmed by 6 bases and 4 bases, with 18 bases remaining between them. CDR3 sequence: CSVRLGPSVETQYF. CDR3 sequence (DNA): TGCAGCGTCCGACTAGGTCCCTCTGTAGAGACCCAGTACTTC.